A selection of T cell receptor beta chains follows, all from one sample in a study of T-cell memory formation after mild COVID-19. TCRdb reanalysed the 5' RACE reads using MiXCR and keeps one entry per CDR3 protein. The sample contains about 560,000 distinct CDR3 sequences, 17% of which appear only once. The sample comprised PBMCs or a T cell subset sorted from them (not recorded which). Every receptor here comes from an adult woman who had mild COVID-19 (a few samples of this study predate the infection). Cell type and time point are not known. Each CDR3 is given with its conserved first and last residue.

V: TRBV11-2
J: TRBJ2-4
CDR3: CASKGGSSGAKNIQYF

V: TRBV12-3/TRBV12-4
J: TRBJ2-7
CDR3: CASSPRTVSYEQYF

V: TRBV20-1
J: TRBJ2-1
CDR3: CSARPSSGRFDEQFF

V: TRBV29-1
J: TRBJ2-3
CDR3: CSDSHGTDTQYF

V: TRBV18
J: TRBJ1-2
CDR3: CASSRTGTYGYTF

V: TRBV27
J: TRBJ2-7
CDR3: CASSFAPTSRQYF

V: TRBV6-2/TRBV6-3
J: TRBJ2-1
CDR3: CASSYSQPPMREQFF

V: TRBV20-1
J: TRBJ2-3
CDR3: CSARAPSGLAGGTDTQYF

V: TRBV20-1
J: TRBJ1-1
CDR3: CSARSGDTEAFF

V: TRBV4-2
J: TRBJ1-4
CDR3: CASSQDYRDEKLFF

V: TRBV15
J: TRBJ2-5
CDR3: CATSVRGVQQETQYF

V: TRBV7-9
J: TRBJ1-1
CDR3: CASSPSGTTEAFF

V: TRBV18
J: TRBJ2-3
CDR3: CASSQTSGRATDTQYF

V: TRBV24-1
J: TRBJ2-3
CDR3: CATSDQLASDTQYF

V: TRBV12-3/TRBV12-4
J: TRBJ2-3
CDR3: CASSFSFLVASTDTQYF

V: TRBV4-1
J: TRBJ2-7
CDR3: CASSLGGGNEQYF

V: TRBV6-5
J: TRBJ2-3
CDR3: CASRQQAGGSNTQYF

V: TRBV10-3
J: TRBJ2-7
CDR3: CAASGEGHYEQYF

V: TRBV18
J: TRBJ1-1
CDR3: CASSPPRGLGAEAFF

V: TRBV20-1
J: TRBJ1-2
CDR3: CSARDMAQPLANYGYTF

V: TRBV20-1
J: TRBJ2-1
CDR3: CSARRGLNFKQFF

V: TRBV20-1
J: TRBJ2-1
CDR3: CSVTRAGTWYNEQFF

V: TRBV5-1
J: TRBJ2-6
CDR3: CASSPTGTSGANVLTF

V: TRBV24-1
J: TRBJ2-1
CDR3: CATSDPMNEQFF

V: TRBV3-1
J: TRBJ1-4
CDR3: CASSSGGARAEKLFF

V: TRBV20-1
J: TRBJ1-2
CDR3: CSAVSTGQGAGGYTF

V: TRBV6-5
J: TRBJ2-7
CDR3: CASSSTGQSIGEQYF

V: TRBV7-9
J: TRBJ1-4
CDR3: CASSYPNEKLFF

V: TRBV5-1
J: TRBJ2-5
CDR3: CASSLDQETQYF

V: TRBV5-1
J: TRBJ1-1
CDR3: CASSLGGARATNTEAFF

V: TRBV5-1
J: TRBJ2-1
CDR3: CASMTAGGDEQFF

V: TRBV7-2
J: TRBJ2-3
CDR3: CASSMGLAGVVQYF

V: TRBV5-6
J: TRBJ1-6
CDR3: CASSLNTEGSPLHF

V: TRBV6-2/TRBV6-3
J: TRBJ2-2
CDR3: CASSYRNILIGATGELFF

V: TRBV6-2/TRBV6-3
J: TRBJ1-1
CDR3: CASSSAGGAMNTEAFF

V: TRBV9
J: TRBJ2-1
CDR3: CASSVAGLTYNEQFF

V: TRBV6-5
J: TRBJ2-5
CDR3: CASTGTYQETQYF

V: TRBV12-3/TRBV12-4
J: TRBJ1-6
CDR3: CASSLLRGLNSPLHF

V: TRBV7-9
J: TRBJ2-5
CDR3: CASSQRQGNPRETQYF

V: TRBV14
J: TRBJ2-2
CDR3: CASSQEKWTIGELFF

V: TRBV5-6
J: TRBJ2-2
CDR3: CASSVTPAGELFF

V: TRBV5-1
J: TRBJ2-3
CDR3: CASSLSLRTGGKDTQYF

V: TRBV6-4
J: TRBJ1-2
CDR3: CASRYRGPLGPPDYGYTF

V: TRBV24-1
J: TRBJ2-5
CDR3: CATSDLPEYGETQYF

V: TRBV14
J: TRBJ2-3
CDR3: CASSQGTWEGDTQYF

V: TRBV20-1
J: TRBJ1-1
CDR3: CSANDRGPGGVTEAFF

V: TRBV9
J: TRBJ2-2
CDR3: CASSVTGRGGELFF

V: TRBV7-8
J: TRBJ1-2
CDR3: CASSGGRGNYGYTF

V: TRBV9
J: TRBJ2-3
CDR3: CASSVVEGGPTDTQYF

V: TRBV12-3/TRBV12-4
J: TRBJ1-1
CDR3: CASSTTTGADTEAFF

V: TRBV6-2/TRBV6-3
J: TRBJ2-7
CDR3: CASSYSWVAGVSYEQYF

V: TRBV6-5
J: TRBJ2-7
CDR3: CASSYSGAGAYEQYF

V: TRBV5-1
J: TRBJ2-7
CDR3: CASSPPRVGQDYEQYF

V: TRBV3-1
J: TRBJ2-1
CDR3: CASSQYLVRQGSSYNEQFF

V: TRBV4-1
J: TRBJ2-7
CDR3: CASSQDWPQGTPYEQYF

V: TRBV12-3/TRBV12-4
J: TRBJ2-3
CDR3: CASSLRARYTDTQYF